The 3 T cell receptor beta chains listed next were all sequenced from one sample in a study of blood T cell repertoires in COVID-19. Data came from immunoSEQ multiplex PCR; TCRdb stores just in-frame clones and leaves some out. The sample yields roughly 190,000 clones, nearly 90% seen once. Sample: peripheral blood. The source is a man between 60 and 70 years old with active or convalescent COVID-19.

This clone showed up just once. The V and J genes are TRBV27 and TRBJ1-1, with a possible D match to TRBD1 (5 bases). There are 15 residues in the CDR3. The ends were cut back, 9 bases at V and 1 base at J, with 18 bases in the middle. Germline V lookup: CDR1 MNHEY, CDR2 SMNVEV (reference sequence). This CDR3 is CASKIQGIENTEAFF. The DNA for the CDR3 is TGTGCCAGTAAAATCCAGGGCATTGAGAACACTGAAGCTTTCTTT.

The CDR3 protein is CASSSSLAGRVIRPLHF. In DNA form, the CDR3 reads TGTGCCAGCAGCTCCTCCCTGGCGGGACGCGTAATCAGGCCCCTCCACTTT. This sequence joins TRBV11-2 and TRBJ1-6; the D gene is possibly TRBD1 (5 bases). CDR1 and CDR2 (germline): SGHAT, FQNNGV. CDR3 length equals 17 residues. Trimming left V 4 bases short and J 13 bases short, with 26 bases between.

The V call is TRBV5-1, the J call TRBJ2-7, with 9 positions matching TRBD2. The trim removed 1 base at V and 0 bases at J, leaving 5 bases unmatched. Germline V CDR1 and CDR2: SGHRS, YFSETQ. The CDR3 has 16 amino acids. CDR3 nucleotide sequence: TGCGCCAGCAGCTTGTTGTCTAGCGGGAACTCCTACGAGCAGTACTTC. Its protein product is CASSLLSSGNSYEQYF.